These 18 T cell receptor beta chains originate from one sample sequenced in a study of response to subunit inactivated influenza vaccine. TCRdb re-called the RT-PCR reads through MiXCR, storing one row per CDR3 protein. The sample carries hundreds of thousands of distinct CDR3 sequences, approximately 15% recorded once. The sample here was PBMCs from blood, taken 11 to 12 days after vaccination. These receptors were obtained from a man between 50 and 59 years old who received an inactivated influenza vaccine.

The V and J genes are TRBV12-3 or TRBV12-4 and TRBJ1-6; TRBD1 matches at 7 bases. The V and J ends lost 7 bases and 10 bases, in that order; junction bases with no gene match: 16. There are 16 residues in the CDR3. CDR3 sequence (DNA): TGTGCCAGCACCCTAGGGGGCAGGGGATTAGAATCACCCCTCCACTTT. Residues: CASTLGGRGLESPLHF.

The rearrangement uses TRBV12-3 or TRBV12-4 and TRBJ1-6, with D possibly being TRBD1 (5 bases). This CDR3 comprises 13 residues. Deletions cut 5 bases from V and 10 bases from J, with 12 bases between. The CDR3 region is CASSGTPGSPLHF. CDR3 bases: TGTGCCAGCAGTGGGACCCCTGGATCACCCCTCCACTTT.

This chain joins TRBV9 and TRBJ2-1, with D unclear. Trimming pared 1 base from V and 4 bases from J, leaving 12 bases between. The CDR3 consists of 15 residues. CDR1 SGDLS and CDR2 YYNGEE come from the germline V gene. As DNA, the CDR3 is TGTGCCAGCAGCGTATTCGTAGCACCATACAATGAGCAGTTCTTC. It encodes CASSVFVAPYNEQFF.

This clonotype has just a few counts. V usage is TRBV6-1 and J usage is TRBJ2-2; perhaps D is TRBD1 or TRBD2 (6 bases each). This CDR3 spans 20 amino acids. The germline V and J ends were trimmed by 1 base and 1 base, with 22 bases remaining between them. Germline-derived CDR1 and CDR2 are MNHNS and SASEGT. CDR3 protein: CASSEDEEGVFFRNTGELFF. The DNA of the CDR3 is TGTGCCAGCAGTGAAGATGAGGAGGGGGTTTTTTTTCGGAACACCGGGGAGCTGTTTTTT.

The rearrangement joins TRBV6-5 to TRBJ1-4; 10 nucleotides match TRBD1. Trimming took 2 bases from V and 8 from J; bases not matched to a gene: 5. The CDR3 is 15 amino acids. Germline V gives CDR1 MNHEY, CDR2 SVGAGI. The DNA for the CDR3 is TGTGCCAGCAGTTACCAGGGACAGGGGTACGAAAAACTGTTTTTT. Its translation is CASSYQGQGYEKLFF.

This chain uses TRBV6-1 with TRBJ2-5; TRBD1 agrees at 7 bases. The CDR3 length is 16 residues. Per germline, CDR1 MNHNS and CDR2 SASEGT. V trimming: 2 bases; J trimming: 4 bases; junction bases outside the gene matches: 10. CDR3 region: CASSELTTGPGETQYF. CDR3 DNA: TGTGCCAGCAGTGAATTAACGACAGGGCCTGGAGAGACCCAGTACTTC.

This clonotype was counted between two and nine times. The CDR3 region is CASSLSAGIVLPQHF. The CDR3 DNA is TGTGCCAGCAGCTTAAGCGCAGGGATTGTTCTGCCCCAGCATTTT. V is TRBV7-6 and J is TRBJ1-5, with D possibly matching TRBD1 (5 bases). The germline V and J ends were trimmed by 2 bases and 9 bases, with 17 bases remaining between them. Germline-derived CDR1 and CDR2 are SGHVS and FNYEAQ. The CDR3 is 15 residues long.

This clonotype has ten or more counts. The chain has TRBV4-1 and TRBJ2-2; tentative D call: TRBD1 (6 bases). Trimming stripped 4 bases from V and 0 bases from J, with 9 bases between. The germline gives CDR1 MGHRA, CDR2 YSYEKL. The CDR3 loop spans 15 amino acids. The CDR3 reads CASSRGHPNTGELFF. CDR3 bases: TGCGCCAGCAGCCGGGGACATCCGAACACCGGGGAGCTGTTTTTT.

This clonotype has just one count. V and J are TRBV4-2 and TRBJ2-7, with 8 bases aligning to TRBD2. Unmatched junction bases numbered 6, after V lost 0 bases and J lost 5 bases. In germline, CDR1 is LGHNA, CDR2 YNFKEQ. This CDR3 has 15 amino acids. CDR3 in DNA: TGTGCCAGCAGCCAAGATTTAGCGGGAAGGAACGAGCAGTACTTC. It codes for CASSQDLAGRNEQYF.

The chain combines TRBV6-1 with TRBJ2-3; D unclear. The CDR3 is 15 amino acids. Germline V gives CDR1 MNHNS, CDR2 SASEGT. Trimming took 2 bases from V and 1 from J, leaving 10 bases between them. In nucleotides, the CDR3 is TGTGCCAGCAGTGAACAAGTAGGGCGCACAGATACGCAGTATTTT. Translating it yields CASSEQVGRTDTQYF.

This rearrangement joins TRBV20-1 to TRBJ2-3; 7 bases map to TRBD2. The CDR3 sequence is 15 residues long. With 6 bases clipped from V and 5 bases from J, the junction kept 14 bases outside the gene matches. The germline V gene encodes CDR1 DFQATT and CDR2 SNEGSKA (reference sequence). The CDR3 bases are TGCAGTGCCCCGAAGGGCGGGAGAGGTGGAGATACGCAGTATTTT. Protein product: CSAPKGGRGGDTQYF.

This clonotype was seen only a few times. This rearrangement joins TRBV4-1 to TRBJ1-5; 8 positions match TRBD1. Germline V gene data show CDR1 as MGHRA and CDR2 as YSYEKL. The length of the CDR3 is 14 residues. The J segment lost 6 bases and the V segment lost 0 bases, leaving 1 base of the junction unmatched. The DNA of the CDR3 is TGCGCCAGCAGCCAAGAAGACAGGGGTCAGCCCCAGCATTTT. Its translation is CASSQEDRGQPQHF.

This clonotype was counted at least ten times. The chain joins TRBV29-1 to TRBJ2-1, with D uncertain. The CDR3 is 11 residues long. CDR1 and CDR2 from the germline V gene are SQVTM and ANQGSEA. Trimming cost V 7 bases and J 4 bases, with 8 bases left between them. The CDR3 spells CSDLGYNEQFF. For the CDR3, the DNA is TGCAGCGACCTTGGTTACAATGAGCAGTTCTTC.

V is TRBV7-9 and J is TRBJ2-1; the match to TRBD2 covers 11 bases. V was pared by 5 bases and J by 6 bases, with 9 bases of the junction left unmatched. The CDR3 totals 16 residues. CDR1 and CDR2 from the germline V gene are SEHNR and FQNEAQ (reference sequence). As DNA, the CDR3 is TGTGCCAGCAGCCCGGGGGGGACTAGCGGATTCAATGAGCAGTTCTTC. Residues: CASSPGGTSGFNEQFF.

This chain connects TRBV3-1 to TRBJ1-2, with D unresolved. From germline, CDR1 is LGHDT and CDR2 YNNKEL (reference sequence). V dropped 1 base and J dropped 0 bases, with 9 bases sitting between them. This CDR3 is 15 amino acids long. The CDR3 loop is CASSQGSRANYGYTF. DNA for the CDR3: TGTGCCAGCAGCCAAGGTTCCAGAGCTAACTATGGCTACACCTTC.

A word on this clonotype: The junction departs from germline at one end; a sequencing error may be responsible. The V gene is TRBV12-3 or TRBV12-4, the J gene TRBJ1-3; D unresolved. The CDR3 is made up of 15 amino acids. CDR3: CTSSPPYISGNTIYF. The CDR3 nucleotides are TGTACCAGCAGCCCGCCATACATCTCTGGAAACACCATATATTTT.

This clonotype has just a few counts. This chain connects TRBV3-1 to TRBJ1-1, with 7 nucleotides matching TRBD1. Germline V gives CDR1 LGHDT, CDR2 YNNKEL (reference sequence). V shed 4 bases and J 5 bases; nucleotides not matched to a gene: 7. The CDR3 has 14 residues. The CDR3 is CASSPTGKWTEAFF. The CDR3 bases are TGTGCCAGCAGCCCGACAGGGAAGTGGACTGAAGCTTTCTTT.

In its sample, this clonotype was seen a few times. The genes are TRBV10-3 and TRBJ2-3; D unclear. The CDR3 spans 16 residues. Per the germline V gene, CDR1 is ENHRY and CDR2 is SYGVKD. Between the trimmed V and J ends, which lost 0 bases and 7 bases, there was a span of 17 bases. The CDR3 reads CAISESLFPLQNTQYF. As DNA, the CDR3 is TGTGCCATCAGTGAGTCCCTTTTCCCTCTCCAGAATACGCAGTATTTT.